A single sample is the source of the 12 T cell receptor beta chains below, sequenced in a study of beta chain features in type 1 diabetes. All of the isolated RNA was reverse transcribed, so expressed TCRB transcripts were sequenced. The repertoire was sequenced with immunoSEQ multiplex PCR; TCRdb's copy has only in-frame clones and lacks some. Found here are 200,000 to 250,000 clones, about 9.3% of them singletons; the top ten hold less than 0.035%. The sequencing sample was made of naive CD4+ T cells from blood. The receptors shown here come from a woman aged 18 to 35 in good health.

V gene TRBV5-1 combines with J gene TRBJ2-1, with D possibly TRBD1 on 6 matching bases. CDR3 length: 13 residues. CDR1 is SGHRS, CDR2 YFSETQ, per germline. Trimming shortened V by 4 bases and J by 7 bases, and 12 bases separated the two germline ends. CDR3 loop: CASSLTGKNEQFF. The CDR3 region has the DNA TGCGCCAGCAGCCTAACAGGGAAAAATGAGCAGTTCTTC.

This sequence joins TRBV7-8 and TRBJ2-6, with D possibly TRBD2 on 6 matching bases. This CDR3 region has 16 residues. Trimming pared 3 bases from V and 2 bases from J, leaving 11 bases between. Germline CDR1 reads SGHVS; CDR2 reads FQNEAQ. The CDR3 nucleotides are TGTGCCAGCAGCTTGGGCGGGGCTGCTGGGGCCAACGTCCTGACTTTC. Its translation is CASSLGGAAGANVLTF.

CDR3 protein: CASADPGVDGYTF. CDR3 bases: TGTGCCAGCGCGGACCCGGGAGTGGATGGCTACACCTTC. The chain combines TRBV2 with TRBJ1-2; the D is unclear. Germline V gene data show CDR1 as SNHLY and CDR2 as FYNNEI. The V gene lost 8 bases and the J gene lost 6 bases, with 16 bases spanning the gap. The CDR3 is 13 amino acids.

This clone was seen a handful of times. J is TRBJ2-2 and V is TRBV5-1, with 8 bases matching TRBD1. J gave up 3 bases and V 1 base, and 2 bases lay outside the gene matches. CDR3 length: 15 amino acids. Per germline, CDR1 SGHRS and CDR2 YFSETQ. CDR3 loop: CASSLQGADTGELFF. CDR3 nucleotide sequence: TGCGCCAGCAGCTTGCAGGGGGCGGACACCGGGGAGCTGTTTTTT. The complete variable domain, with remaining parts taken from reference TRBV5-1 and TRBJ2-2, reads KAGVTQTPRYLIKTRGQQVTLSCSPISGHRSVSWYQQTPGQGLQFLFEYFSETQRNKGNFPGRFSGRQFSNSRSEMNVSTLELGDSALYLCASSLQGADTGELFFGEGSRLTVL.

This clone was seen more than once but under ten times. The rearrangement links TRBV5-1 to TRBJ1-4; 8 bases align to TRBD1. Germline V lookup: CDR1 SGHRS, CDR2 YFSETQ. The CDR3 consists of 15 residues. V was clipped by 0 bases and J by 7 bases; unmatched bases: 5. The CDR3 DNA reads as TGCGCCAGCAGCTTGGAGGCGGGACAGGCTGAAAAACTGTTTTTT. Its protein is CASSLEAGQAEKLFF.

This clone was seen more than once but under ten times. The chain links TRBV5-4 to TRBJ1-2; 7 bases line up with TRBD1. CDR3 size: 15 residues. V shed 2 bases and J 6 bases; nucleotides not matched to a gene: 10. CDR1 SGHNT and CDR2 YYREEE come from the germline V gene (reference sequence). CDR3 loop: CASSLDPNRGDGYTF. CDR3 nucleotides: TGTGCCAGCAGCTTAGACCCTAACAGGGGAGATGGCTACACCTTC.

This chain uses TRBV5-1 with TRBJ1-1; maybe TRBD1 (6 bases). Trimming left V 1 base short and J 1 base short, with 11 bases between. In germline, CDR1 is SGHRS, CDR2 YFSETQ. The CDR3 spans 15 residues. The CDR3: CASSLRAQGNTEAFF. The CDR3 coding sequence is TGCGCCAGCAGCTTGAGGGCACAGGGGAACACTGAAGCTTTCTTT.

Only a few counts were recorded for this clone. This CDR3 is CASSQDEASGTDTQYF. The DNA of the CDR3 is TGTGCCAGCAGCCAAGATGAAGCTAGCGGCACAGATACGCAGTATTTT. The chain is built from TRBV4-2 and TRBJ2-3; a weak D match, TRBD2 (6 bases). This CDR3 contains 16 residues. Trimming left V 0 bases short and J 1 base short, with 11 bases between. Germline lookup yields CDR1 LGHNA and CDR2 YNFKEQ.

This clone was picked up a small number of times. The rearrangement uses TRBV29-1 and TRBJ1-2, with D hard to call. Germline CDR1 SQVTM, CDR2 ANQGSEA. The V end was cut by 4 bases, the J end by 8 bases, with 17 bases between. The CDR3 is 13 amino acids. The CDR3 DNA follows: TGCAGCGTTGGAGGGCAGCTCGCAGACGGCTACACCTTC. Amino acids: CSVGGQLADGYTF.

The table lists this clone with a few counts. V and J are TRBV7-9 and TRBJ1-6, with 7 bases fitting TRBD1. After removal of 7 bases from V and 8 bases from J, the junction contained 2 bases not matched to a gene. Germline loops: CDR1 SEHNR, CDR2 FQNEAQ (reference sequence). The CDR3 is 12 residues long. The CDR3 DNA reads as TGTGCCAGCAACAGGGGCGATTCACCCCTCCACTTT. It specifies CASNRGDSPLHF. Variable domain in full (rest from reference TRBV7-9 and TRBJ1-6): DTGVSQNPRHKITKRGQNVTFRCDPISEHNRLYWYRQTLGQGPEFLTYFQNEAQLEKSRLLSDRFSAERPKGSFSTLEIQRTEQGDSAMYLCASNRGDSPLHFGNGTRLTVT.

Ten or more counts support this clone. The chain carries TRBV28 and TRBJ2-3; 8 nucleotides align to TRBD1. With V trimmed by 5 bases and J by 2 bases, 9 bases remained unmatched. The CDR3 sequence is 16 residues long. Germline loops: CDR1 MDHEN, CDR2 SYDVKM. This CDR3 reads CASSPIWDRYTDTQYF. The CDR3 bases are TGTGCCAGCAGTCCCATTTGGGACAGGTACACAGATACGCAGTATTTT. Full variable domain (rest looked up from reference TRBV28 and TRBJ2-3): DVKVTQSSRYLVKRTGEKVFLECVQDMDHENMFWYRQDPGLGLRLIYFSYDVKMKEKGDIPEGYSVSREKKERFSLILESASTNQTSMYLCASSPIWDRYTDTQYFGPGTRLTVL.

This clone was detected a few times. The CDR3 sequence is CASSIRDSLTDTQYF. CDR3 sequence (DNA): TGTGCCAGTAGTATCCGGGACTCCCTCACAGATACGCAGTATTTT. The chain employs TRBV19 and TRBJ2-3, with TRBD2 as a possible D gene (6 bases). V was pared by 3 bases and J by 2 bases, with 12 bases between. The CDR3 totals 15 residues. Germline V lookup: CDR1 LNHDA, CDR2 SQIVND (reference sequence).